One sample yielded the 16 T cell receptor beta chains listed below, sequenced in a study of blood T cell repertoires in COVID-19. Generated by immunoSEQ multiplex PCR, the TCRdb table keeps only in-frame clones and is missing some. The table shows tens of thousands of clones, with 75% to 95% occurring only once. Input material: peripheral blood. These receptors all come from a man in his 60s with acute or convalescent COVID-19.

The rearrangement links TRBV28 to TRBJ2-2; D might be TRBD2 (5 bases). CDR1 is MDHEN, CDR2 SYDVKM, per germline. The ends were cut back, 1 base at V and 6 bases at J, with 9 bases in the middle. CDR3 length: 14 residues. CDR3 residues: CASSLLEGSGELFF. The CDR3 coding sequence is TGTGCCAGCAGTTTATTAGAGGGCTCCGGGGAGCTGTTTTTT.

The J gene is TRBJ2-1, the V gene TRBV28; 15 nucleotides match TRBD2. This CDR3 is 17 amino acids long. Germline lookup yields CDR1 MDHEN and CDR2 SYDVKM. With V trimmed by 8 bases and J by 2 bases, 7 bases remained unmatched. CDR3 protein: CASSGTSGRRTYNEQFF. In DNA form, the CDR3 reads TGTGCCAGCTCCGGGACTAGCGGGAGGAGGACCTACAATGAGCAGTTCTTC.

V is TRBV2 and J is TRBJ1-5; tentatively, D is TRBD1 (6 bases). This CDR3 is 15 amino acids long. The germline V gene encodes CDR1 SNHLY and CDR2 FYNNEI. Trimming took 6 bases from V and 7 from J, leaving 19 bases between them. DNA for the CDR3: TGTGCCAGCAGAGATCGGGACATCGGGAGGCAGCCCCAGCATTTT. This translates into CASRDRDIGRQPQHF.

The DNA of the CDR3 is TGCAGCGACTGGGACAGAGTTGGAAACACCATATATTTT. Its translation: CSDWDRVGNTIYF. The rearrangement links TRBV29-1 to TRBJ1-3; 7 bases line up with TRBD1. V lost 7 bases, J lost 3 bases, and 6 bases stayed unmatched. The CDR3 is made up of 13 amino acids. CDR1 is SQVTM, CDR2 ANQGSEA, per germline.

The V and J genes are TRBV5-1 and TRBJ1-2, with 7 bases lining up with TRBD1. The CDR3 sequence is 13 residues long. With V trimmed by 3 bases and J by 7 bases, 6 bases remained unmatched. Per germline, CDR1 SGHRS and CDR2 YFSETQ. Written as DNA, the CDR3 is TGCGCCAGCAGCTACGGACAGGCCCTTGGCTACACCTTC. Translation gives CASSYGQALGYTF.

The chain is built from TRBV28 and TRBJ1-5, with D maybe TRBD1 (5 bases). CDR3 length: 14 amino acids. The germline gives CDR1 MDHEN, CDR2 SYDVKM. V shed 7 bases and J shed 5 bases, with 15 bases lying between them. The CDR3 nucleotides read TGTGCCAGCAACCCGGGCCAGGGTCATCAGCCCCAGCATTTT. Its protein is CASNPGQGHQPQHF.

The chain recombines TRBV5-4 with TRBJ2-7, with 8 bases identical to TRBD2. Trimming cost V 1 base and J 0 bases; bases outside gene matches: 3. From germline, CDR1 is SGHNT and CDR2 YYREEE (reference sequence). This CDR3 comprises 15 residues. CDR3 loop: CASSLSLAVSYEQYF. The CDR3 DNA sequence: TGTGCCAGCAGCTTGTCACTAGCGGTCTCCTACGAGCAGTACTTC.

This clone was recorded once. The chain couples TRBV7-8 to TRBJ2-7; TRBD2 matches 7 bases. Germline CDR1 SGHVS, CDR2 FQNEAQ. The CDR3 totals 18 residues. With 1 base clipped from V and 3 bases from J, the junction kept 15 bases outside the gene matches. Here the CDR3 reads CASSLVFAGRTGNYEQYF. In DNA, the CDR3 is TGTGCCAGCAGCTTAGTGTTCGCCGGGAGGACCGGTAACTACGAGCAGTACTTC.

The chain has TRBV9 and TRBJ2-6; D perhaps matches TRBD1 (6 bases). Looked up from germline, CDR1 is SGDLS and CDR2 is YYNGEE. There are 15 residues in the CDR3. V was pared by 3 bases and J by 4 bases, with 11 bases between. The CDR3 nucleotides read TGTGCCAGCAGCGCCCAGGGGTCAGGGGCCAACGTCCTGACTTTC. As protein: CASSAQGSGANVLTF.

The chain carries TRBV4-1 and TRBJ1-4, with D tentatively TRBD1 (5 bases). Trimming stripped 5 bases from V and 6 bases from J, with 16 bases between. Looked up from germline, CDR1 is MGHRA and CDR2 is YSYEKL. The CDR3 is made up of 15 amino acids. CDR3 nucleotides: TGCGCCAGCAGCTATATCGGAGGGGCGGATGAAAAACTGTTTTTT. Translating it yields CASSYIGGADEKLFF.

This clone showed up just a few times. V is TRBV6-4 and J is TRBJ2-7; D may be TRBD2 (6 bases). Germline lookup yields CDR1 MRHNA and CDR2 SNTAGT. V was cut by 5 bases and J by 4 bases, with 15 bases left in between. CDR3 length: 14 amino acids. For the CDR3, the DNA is TGTGCCAGCAGTCGGAGGAGGGGAGGTTACGAGCAGTACTTC. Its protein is CASSRRRGGYEQYF.

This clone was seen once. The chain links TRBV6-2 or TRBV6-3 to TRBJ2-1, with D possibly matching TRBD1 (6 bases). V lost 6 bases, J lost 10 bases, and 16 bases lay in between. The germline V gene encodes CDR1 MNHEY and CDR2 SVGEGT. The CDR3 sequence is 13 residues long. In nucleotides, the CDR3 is TGTGCCAGCAGCCAAACAGGGTCCGGGGAGCAGTTCTTC. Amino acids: CASSQTGSGEQFF.

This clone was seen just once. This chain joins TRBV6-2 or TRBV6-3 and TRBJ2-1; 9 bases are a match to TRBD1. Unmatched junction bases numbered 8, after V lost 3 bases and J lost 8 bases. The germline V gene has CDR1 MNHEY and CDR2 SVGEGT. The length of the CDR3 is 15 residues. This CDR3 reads CASSYSGQGRDEQFF. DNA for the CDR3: TGTGCCAGCAGTTATTCGGGACAGGGAAGGGATGAGCAGTTCTTC.

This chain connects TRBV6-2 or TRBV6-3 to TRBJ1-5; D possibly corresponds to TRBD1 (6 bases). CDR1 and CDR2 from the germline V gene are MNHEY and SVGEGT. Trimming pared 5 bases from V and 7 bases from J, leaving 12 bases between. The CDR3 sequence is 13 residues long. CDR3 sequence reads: CASSTNRAQPQHF. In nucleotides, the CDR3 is TGTGCCAGCAGTACCAACAGGGCGCAGCCCCAGCATTTT.

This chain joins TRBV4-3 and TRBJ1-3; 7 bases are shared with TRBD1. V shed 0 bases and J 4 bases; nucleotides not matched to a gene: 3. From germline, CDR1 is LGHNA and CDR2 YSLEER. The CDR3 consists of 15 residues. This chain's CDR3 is CASSQDPTGGNTIYF. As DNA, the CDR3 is TGCGCCAGCAGCCAAGATCCGACAGGGGGAAACACCATATATTTT.

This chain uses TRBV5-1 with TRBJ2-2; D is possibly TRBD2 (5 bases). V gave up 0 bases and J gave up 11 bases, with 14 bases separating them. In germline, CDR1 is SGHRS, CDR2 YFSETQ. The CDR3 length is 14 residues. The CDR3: CASSLVRASGELFF. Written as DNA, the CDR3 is TGCGCCAGCAGCTTGGTCCGGGCAAGCGGCGAGCTGTTTTTT.